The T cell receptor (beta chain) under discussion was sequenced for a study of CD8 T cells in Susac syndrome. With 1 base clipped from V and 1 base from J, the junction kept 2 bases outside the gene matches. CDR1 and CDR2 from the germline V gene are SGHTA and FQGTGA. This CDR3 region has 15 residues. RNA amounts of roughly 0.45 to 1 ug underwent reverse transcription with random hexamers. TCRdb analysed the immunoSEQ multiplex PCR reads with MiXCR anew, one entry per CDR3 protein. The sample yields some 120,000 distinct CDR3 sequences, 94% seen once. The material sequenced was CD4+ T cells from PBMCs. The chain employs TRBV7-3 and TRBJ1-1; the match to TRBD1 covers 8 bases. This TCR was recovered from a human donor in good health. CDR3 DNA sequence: TGTGCCAGCAGCTTAAGCGGACAGGGGAACACTGAAGCTTTCTTT. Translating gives CASSLSGQGNTEAFF.